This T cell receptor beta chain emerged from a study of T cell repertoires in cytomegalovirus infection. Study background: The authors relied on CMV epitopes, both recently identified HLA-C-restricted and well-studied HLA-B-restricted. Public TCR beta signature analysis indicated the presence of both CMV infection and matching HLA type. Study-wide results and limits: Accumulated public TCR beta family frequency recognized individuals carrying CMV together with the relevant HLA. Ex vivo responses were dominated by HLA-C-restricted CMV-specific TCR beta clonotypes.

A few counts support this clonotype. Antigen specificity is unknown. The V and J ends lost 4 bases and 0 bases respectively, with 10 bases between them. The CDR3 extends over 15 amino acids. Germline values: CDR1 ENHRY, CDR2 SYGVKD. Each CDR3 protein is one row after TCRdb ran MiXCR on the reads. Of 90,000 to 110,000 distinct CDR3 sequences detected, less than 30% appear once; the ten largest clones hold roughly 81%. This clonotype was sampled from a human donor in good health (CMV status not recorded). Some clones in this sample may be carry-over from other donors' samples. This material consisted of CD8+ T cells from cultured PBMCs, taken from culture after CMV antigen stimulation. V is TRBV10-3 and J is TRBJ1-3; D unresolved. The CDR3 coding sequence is TGTGCCATCAGTGGAGTTGCCATCTCTGGAAACACCATATATTTT. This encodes CAISGVAISGNTIYF.